This passage covers 12 T cell receptor beta chains from one sample sequenced in a study of T-cell reconstitution after alpha-beta-depleted transplantation in children. For TCRbeta, the library was prepared with unique molecular identifiers. TCRdb ran MiXCR on the PCR reads and lists one entry per CDR3 protein. The repertoire consists of about 610,000 distinct CDR3 sequences, with roughly a tenth occurring once and the leading ten covering roughly 3.9%. This sample comprised PBMCs from the stem cell graft donor, obtained from the stem cell graft. The receptors here all came from a human donor who donated a stem cell graft to a child with acute myeloid leukemia.

This clonotype has a count of ten or more. The chain employs TRBV29-1 and TRBJ2-5; D is unresolved. The CDR3 is 11 amino acids. V was clipped by 0 bases and J by 5 bases, with 4 bases between them. Germline V lookup: CDR1 SQVTM, CDR2 ANQGSEA. This CDR3 reads CSVEDVETQYF. For the CDR3, the DNA is TGCAGCGTTGAAGATGTGGAGACCCAGTACTTC.

This clonotype was seen a few times. The chain couples TRBV5-1 to TRBJ2-3; D not resolved. CDR3 length: 15 amino acids. Trimming left V 0 bases short and J 4 bases short, with 12 bases between. The V gene's germline CDR1 is SGHRS and CDR2 YFSETQ. CDR3 nucleotide sequence: TGCGCCAGCAGCTTGGTAAACCTCAACTCAGATACGCAGTATTTT. Translation gives CASSLVNLNSDTQYF.

This clonotype was counted many times. The chain links TRBV4-3 to TRBJ2-1, with 7 bases that match TRBD2. The germline CDR1 and CDR2 sequences are LGHNA and YSLEER. V lost 4 bases and J lost 8; bases outside the gene matches: 2. The CDR3 loop spans 12 amino acids. In nucleotides, the CDR3 is TGCGCCAGCAGCCGTACTAGCGATGAGCAGTTCTTC. Translating gives CASSRTSDEQFF.

This clonotype has more than one count but fewer than ten. The chain couples TRBV27 to TRBJ2-7, with TRBD2 matching over 10 bases. The length of the CDR3 is 17 residues. V was pared by 2 bases and J by 0 bases, with 7 bases of the junction left unmatched. Germline lookup yields CDR1 MNHEY and CDR2 SMNVEV (reference sequence). The CDR3 region is CASSLTPASGSSYEQYF. In DNA, the CDR3 is TGTGCCAGCAGTTTAACCCCGGCTAGCGGGAGCTCCTACGAGCAGTACTTC.

V is TRBV10-3 and J is TRBJ1-6, with D hard to call. CDR1 is ENHRY and CDR2 is SYGVKD in the germline V gene. The germline V and J ends were trimmed by 10 bases and 7 bases, with 14 bases remaining between them. The CDR3 extends over 13 amino acids. DNA of the CDR3: TGTGCCACCCAGGACGTAGGGAATTCACCCCTCCACTTT. Protein product: CATQDVGNSPLHF.

Ten or more counts support this clonotype. The J gene is TRBJ2-1, the V gene TRBV25-1, with D possibly matching TRBD2 (6 bases). This CDR3 is built from 17 residues. V gave up 6 bases and J gave up 1 base, with 19 bases separating them. CDR1 is MGHDK, CDR2 SYGVNS, per germline. CDR3 protein: CASRATSTGTSYNEQFF. In DNA form, the CDR3 reads TGTGCCAGCAGGGCGACCTCGACGGGGACTTCCTACAATGAGCAGTTCTTC. The variable domain in full, with the rest retrieved from reference TRBV25-1 and TRBJ2-1, is EADIYQTPRYLVIGTGKKITLECSQTMGHDKMYWYQQDPGMELHLIHYSYGVNSTEKGDLSSESTVSRIRTEHFPLTLESARPSHTSQYLCASRATSTGTSYNEQFFGPGTRLTVL.

The chain recombines TRBV7-2 with TRBJ2-5; D remains ambiguous. Trimming took off 6 bases at V and 3 bases at J, with 8 bases between the two ends. Germline V lookup: CDR1 SGHTA, CDR2 FQGNSA. The CDR3 spans 12 residues. DNA of the CDR3: TGTGCCAGCAGTGACCCAAAAGAGACCCAGTACTTC. As protein: CASSDPKETQYF.

The V and J genes are TRBV5-1 and TRBJ1-5; D might be TRBD1 (5 bases). Deletions cut 0 bases from V and 5 bases from J, with 9 bases between. This CDR3 spans 14 amino acids. Germline V gene sequence: CDR1 SGHRS, CDR2 YFSETQ. The DNA of the CDR3 is TGCGCCAGCAGCTTGGCAGGGTCTGATCAGCCCCAGCATTTT. Translated, it gives CASSLAGSDQPQHF.

This clonotype was seen more than once but under ten times. The chain carries TRBV14 and TRBJ2-7; 11 bases align to TRBD2. Germline V CDR1 and CDR2: SGHDN, FVKESK. Germline trimming cut 4 bases from V and 6 bases from J; bases unmatched to any gene: 5. The CDR3 sequence is 14 residues long. The CDR3 bases are TGTGCCAGCAGCCTTCATCTAGCGGGAGGCGAGCAGTACTTC. Amino acid sequence: CASSLHLAGGEQYF.

The chain is built from TRBV9 and TRBJ2-7; tentatively, D is TRBD1 (6 bases). The CDR3 is 15 amino acids. Germline CDR1 SGDLS, CDR2 YYNGEE. V was trimmed by 0 bases and J by 2 bases, leaving 12 bases between them. The CDR3 sequence: CASSVGQVPPYEQYF. In DNA form, the CDR3 reads TGTGCCAGCAGCGTAGGACAGGTGCCCCCCTACGAGCAGTACTTC.

This clonotype was counted ten times or more. V and J are TRBV20-1 and TRBJ2-1; D may correspond to TRBD1 or TRBD2 (5 bases each). The CDR3 length is 15 residues. Trimming removed 2 bases at V and 5 bases at J, with 16 bases between. Germline values: CDR1 DFQATT, CDR2 SNEGSKA (reference sequence). CDR3 nucleotide sequence: TGCAGTGCTAGATCTCCGGGGCAGACCCACAATGAGCAGTTCTTC. It is translated as CSARSPGQTHNEQFF.

This clonotype occurred a few times. The rearrangement uses TRBV7-9 and TRBJ2-7, with D perhaps assigned TRBD1 or TRBD2 (5 bases each). Germline CDR1 reads SEHNR; CDR2 reads FQNEAQ (reference sequence). V lost 7 bases, J lost 7 bases, and 23 bases lay in between. The CDR3 contains 15 residues. The CDR3 protein is CASTLYEGPREEQYF. As DNA, the CDR3 is TGTGCCAGCACCCTTTACGAGGGGCCACGGGAAGAGCAGTACTTC. Full variable domain (rest looked up from reference TRBV7-9 and TRBJ2-7): DTGVSQNPRHKITKRGQNVTFRCDPISEHNRLYWYRQTLGQGPEFLTYFQNEAQLEKSRLLSDRFSAERPKGSFSTLEIQRTEQGDSAMYLCASTLYEGPREEQYFGPGTRLTVT.